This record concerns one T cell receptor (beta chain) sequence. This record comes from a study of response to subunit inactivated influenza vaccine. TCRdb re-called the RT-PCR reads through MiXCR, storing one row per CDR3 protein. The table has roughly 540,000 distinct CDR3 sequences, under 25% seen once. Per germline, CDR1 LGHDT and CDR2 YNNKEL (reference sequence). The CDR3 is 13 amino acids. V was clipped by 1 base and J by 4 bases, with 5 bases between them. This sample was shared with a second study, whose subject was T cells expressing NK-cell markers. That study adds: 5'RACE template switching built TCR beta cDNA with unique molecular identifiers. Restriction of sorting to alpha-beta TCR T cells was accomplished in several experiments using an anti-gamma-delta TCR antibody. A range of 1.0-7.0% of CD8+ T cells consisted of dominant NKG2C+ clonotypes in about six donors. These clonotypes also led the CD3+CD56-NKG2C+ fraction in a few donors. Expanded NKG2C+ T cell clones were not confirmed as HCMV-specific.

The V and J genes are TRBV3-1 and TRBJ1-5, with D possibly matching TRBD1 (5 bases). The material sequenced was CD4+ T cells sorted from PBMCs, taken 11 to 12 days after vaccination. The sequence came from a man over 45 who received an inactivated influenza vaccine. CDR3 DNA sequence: TGTGCCAGCAGCCAAGCAGGGAATCAGCCCCAGCATTTT. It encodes CASSQAGNQPQHF. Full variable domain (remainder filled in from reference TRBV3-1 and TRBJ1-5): DTAVSQTPKYLVTQMGNDKSIKCEQNLGHDTMYWYKQDSKKFLKIMFSYNNKELIINETVPNRFSPKSPDKAHLNLHINSLELGDSAVYFCASSQAGNQPQHFGDGTRLSIL.